One and the same sample provided the 15 T cell receptor beta chains below, sequenced in a study of identifying expanded T cells in peripheral blood. TCRdb's copy holds only in-frame clones and misses some; the assay was immunoSEQ multiplex PCR. The sample has approximately 100,000 clones, around 88% seen once. The specimen sequenced was blood. Source of these receptors: a person aged 18 to 75 in good health.

The rearrangement joins TRBV27 to TRBJ2-5; 8 nucleotides match TRBD1. Germline trimming cut 6 bases from V and 1 base from J; bases unmatched to any gene: 7. CDR3 length: 15 residues. Germline-derived CDR1 and CDR2 are MNHEY and SMNVEV (reference sequence). CDR3: CASRENRGSQETQYF. The CDR3 DNA is TGTGCCAGCAGGGAGAACAGGGGGTCCCAAGAGACCCAGTACTTC.

The chain couples TRBV11-2 to TRBJ2-7; TRBD1 might be the D (6 bases). This CDR3 has 13 amino acids. Germline CDR1 SGHAT, CDR2 FQNNGV. V was clipped by 3 bases and J by 2 bases, with 8 bases between them. The DNA of the CDR3 is TGTGCCAGCAGCTTGTGGGGGCCCTACGAGCAGTACTTC. This encodes CASSLWGPYEQYF.

CDR3 DNA: TGTGCCAGCAGCTTGGGGACAGGGGGCTACAATGAGCAGTTCTTC. It is translated as CASSLGTGGYNEQFF. J is TRBJ2-1 and V is TRBV11-2; 11 bases are a match to TRBD1. Germline assignment: CDR1 SGHAT and CDR2 FQNNGV. The V gene end was trimmed by 3 bases and the J gene end by 3 bases; junction bases not matched to a gene: 1. The CDR3 runs to 15 residues.

The chain links TRBV13 to TRBJ1-5; TRBD1 agrees at 7 bases. There are 14 residues in the CDR3. The junction had 1 base not matched to a gene; V was cut back by 3 bases and J by 2 bases. Germline loops: CDR1 PRHDT, CDR2 FYEKMQ (reference sequence). CDR3 residues: CASSFGTGNQPQHF. As DNA, the CDR3 is TGTGCCAGCAGCTTCGGGACAGGCAATCAGCCCCAGCATTTT.

This chain links TRBV5-4 with TRBJ1-1; TRBD1 is a possible D gene (5 bases). V dropped 4 bases and J dropped 4 bases, with 20 bases sitting between them. The CDR3 extends over 16 amino acids. CDR1 and CDR2 from the germline V gene are SGHNT and YYREEE (reference sequence). This CDR3 is CASSPMSRGQGTEAFF. As DNA, the CDR3 is TGTGCCAGCAGCCCAATGAGCCGAGGTCAGGGCACTGAAGCTTTCTTT. Variable domain in full (rest from reference TRBV5-4 and TRBJ1-1): ETGVTQSPTHLIKTRGQQVTLRCSSQSGHNTVSWYQQALGQGPQFIFQYYREEENGRGNFPPRFSGLQFPNYSSELNVNALELDDSALYLCASSPMSRGQGTEAFFGQGTRLTVV.

The gene calls are TRBV4-1 and TRBJ2-7; TRBD2 agrees at 8 bases. CDR1 and CDR2 (germline): MGHRA, YSYEKL. This CDR3 has 14 amino acids. V trimming: 5 bases; J trimming: 6 bases; junction bases outside the gene matches: 9. The CDR3 protein is CASSYAGGSTEQYF. Here the CDR3 DNA reads TGCGCCAGCAGCTACGCGGGGGGTTCAACCGAGCAGTACTTC.

The chain couples TRBV18 to TRBJ1-2, with D perhaps matching TRBD1 (6 bases). The CDR3 consists of 13 residues. The V end lost 4 bases, the J end lost 1 base, and 7 bases lay between the germline ends. CDR1 KGHSH and CDR2 LQKENI come from the germline V gene. CDR3 in DNA: TGTGCCAGCTCACTGGACAGTAACTATGGCTACACCTTC. Translating it yields CASSLDSNYGYTF.

The chain joins TRBV19 to TRBJ1-2; possible D gene TRBD1, 5 bases. CDR1 is LNHDA, CDR2 SQIVND, per germline (reference sequence). The ends were cut back, 1 base at V and 2 bases at J, with 14 bases in the middle. This CDR3 spans 16 amino acids. CDR3 bases: TGTGCCAGTAGTATAGTGGACGGCAGGGCCAACTATGGCTACACCTTC. It encodes CASSIVDGRANYGYTF.

This chain uses TRBV18 with TRBJ2-5; D may correspond to TRBD1 or TRBD2 (5 bases each). Trimming left V 0 bases short and J 5 bases short, with 16 bases between. Germline CDR1 is KGHSH and CDR2 is LQKENI. The CDR3 runs 16 residues. This CDR3 is CASSPPLGQGEETQYF. The CDR3, as DNA: TGTGCCAGCTCACCACCACTAGGTCAGGGAGAGGAGACCCAGTACTTC.

Points on this clone: An end of the junction differs from the germline gene, which may be a read error. The V and J genes are TRBV7-2 and TRBJ2-5; D unresolved. The V gene's germline CDR1 is SGHTA and CDR2 FQGNSA. The CDR3 consists of 12 residues. The CDR3 sequence: CASSLSRSLLDF. CDR3 nucleotides: TGTGCCAGCAGCTTGTCCCGAAGCCTGTTAGACTTC. Looking up the rest from reference TRBV7-2 and TRBJ2-5 gives the full variable domain: GAGVSQSPSNKVTEKGKDVELRCDPISGHTALYWYRQSLGQGLEFLIYFQGNSAPDKSGLPSDRFSAERTGGSVSTLTIQRTQQEDSAVYLCASSLSRSLLDFGPGTRLLVL.

This rearrangement joins TRBV28 to TRBJ1-2; 9 bases are a match to TRBD1. CDR3 size: 15 residues. Germline V gene lookup returns CDR1 MDHEN and CDR2 SYDVKM. Trimming took 1 base from V and 4 from J; bases not matched to a gene: 4. CDR3 region: CASSLLGTGSYGYTF. In nucleotides, the CDR3 is TGTGCCAGCAGTTTATTGGGGACAGGGTCCTATGGCTACACCTTC.

The chain has TRBV6-5 and TRBJ2-7; the D gene is possibly TRBD1 (5 bases). Trimming pared 3 bases from V and 3 bases from J, leaving 18 bases between. Germline loops: CDR1 MNHEY, CDR2 SVGAGI. The CDR3 has 16 amino acids. This chain's CDR3 is CASSYFRENPYYEQYF. In DNA, the CDR3 is TGTGCCAGCAGTTATTTCAGGGAAAATCCCTACTACGAGCAGTACTTC.

V and J are TRBV7-6 and TRBJ2-1; the D gene is possibly TRBD2 (6 bases). Germline V gene lookup returns CDR1 SGHVS and CDR2 FNYEAQ. The length of the CDR3 is 15 residues. V lost 5 bases to trimming and J lost 8 bases, with 19 bases between them. The CDR3 nucleotides are TGTGCCAGCAGCGTAACCCGGACTACTCGGGATGAGCAGTTCTTC. This encodes CASSVTRTTRDEQFF.

This clone is medium-sized by share. The chain employs TRBV4-3 and TRBJ1-3; a weak D match, TRBD1 (6 bases). Trimming pared 3 bases from V and 0 bases from J, leaving 6 bases between. This CDR3 comprises 14 residues. Germline CDR1 reads LGHNA; CDR2 reads YSLEER. The CDR3 DNA sequence: TGCGCCAGCAGCCAGGGGGCCTCTGGAAACACCATATATTTT. Amino acids: CASSQGASGNTIYF.

V and J are TRBV18 and TRBJ2-2, with TRBD2 identical over 7 bases. The CDR3 extends over 14 amino acids. V lost 5 bases and J lost 7; bases outside the gene matches: 7. The germline CDR1 and CDR2 sequences are KGHSH and LQKENI. The CDR3: CASSAAGNDGELFF. CDR3 nucleotide sequence: TGTGCCAGCTCAGCAGCGGGGAATGACGGGGAGCTGTTTTTT.